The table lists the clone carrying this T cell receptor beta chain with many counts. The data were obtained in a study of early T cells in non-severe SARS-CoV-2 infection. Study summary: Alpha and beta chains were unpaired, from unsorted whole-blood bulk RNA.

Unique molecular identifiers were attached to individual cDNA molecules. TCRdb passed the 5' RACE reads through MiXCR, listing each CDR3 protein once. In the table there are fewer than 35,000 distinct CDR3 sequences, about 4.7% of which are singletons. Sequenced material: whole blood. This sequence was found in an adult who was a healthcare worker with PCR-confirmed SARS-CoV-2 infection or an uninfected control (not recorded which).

CDR3 sequence: CASSQGERGGNEQFF. The CDR3 DNA reads as TGTGCCAGCAGCCAAGGGGAGCGGGGGGGCAATGAGCAGTTCTTC. This rearrangement joins TRBV4-2 to TRBJ2-1; 10 bases are a match to TRBD2. The CDR3 is 15 residues long. Germline V gives CDR1 LGHNA, CDR2 YNFKEQ. Trimming removed 1 base from V and 6 bases from J; junction bases left unmatched: 3.